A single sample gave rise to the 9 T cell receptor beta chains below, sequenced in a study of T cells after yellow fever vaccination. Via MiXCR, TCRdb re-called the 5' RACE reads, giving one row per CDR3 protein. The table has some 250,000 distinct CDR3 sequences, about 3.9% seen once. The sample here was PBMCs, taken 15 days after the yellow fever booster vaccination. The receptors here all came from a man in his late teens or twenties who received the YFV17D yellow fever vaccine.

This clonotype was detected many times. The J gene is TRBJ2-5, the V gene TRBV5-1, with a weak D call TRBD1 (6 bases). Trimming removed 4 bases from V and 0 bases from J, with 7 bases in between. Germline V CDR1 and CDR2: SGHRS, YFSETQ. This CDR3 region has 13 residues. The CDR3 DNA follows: TGCGCCAGCAGCCGGGACAACCAAGAGACCCAGTACTTC. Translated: CASSRDNQETQYF.

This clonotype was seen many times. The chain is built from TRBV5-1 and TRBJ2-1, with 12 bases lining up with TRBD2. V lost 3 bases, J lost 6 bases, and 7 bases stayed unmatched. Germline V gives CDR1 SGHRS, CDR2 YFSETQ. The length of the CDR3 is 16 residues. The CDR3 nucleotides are TGCGCCAGCAGCTCCCCCGGGACTAGCGGGTTCAATGAGCAGTTCTTC. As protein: CASSSPGTSGFNEQFF.

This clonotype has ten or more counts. CDR3 protein: CASSPDPSSYNEQFF. Here the CDR3 DNA reads TGTGCCAGCAGCCCAGACCCAAGCTCCTACAATGAGCAGTTCTTC. This rearrangement joins TRBV7-2 to TRBJ2-1; D not certain. Per the germline V gene, CDR1 is SGHTA and CDR2 is FQGNSA. CDR3 length: 15 amino acids. The germline V and J ends were trimmed by 5 bases and 0 bases, with 11 bases remaining between them.

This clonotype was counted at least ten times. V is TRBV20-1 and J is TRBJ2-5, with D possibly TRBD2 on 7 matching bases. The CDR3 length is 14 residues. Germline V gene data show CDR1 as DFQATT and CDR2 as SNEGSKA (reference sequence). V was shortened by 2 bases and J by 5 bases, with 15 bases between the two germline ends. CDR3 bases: TGCAGTGCTAGATGGGGGGGCAGGGGCGAGACCCAGTACTTC. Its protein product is CSARWGGRGETQYF.

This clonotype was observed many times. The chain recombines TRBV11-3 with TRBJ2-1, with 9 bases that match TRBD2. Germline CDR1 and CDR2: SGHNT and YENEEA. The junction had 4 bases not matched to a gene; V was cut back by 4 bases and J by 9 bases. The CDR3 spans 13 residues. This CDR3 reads CASSSATSGEQFF. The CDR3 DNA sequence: TGTGCCAGCAGCTCCGCGACTAGCGGTGAGCAGTTCTTC.

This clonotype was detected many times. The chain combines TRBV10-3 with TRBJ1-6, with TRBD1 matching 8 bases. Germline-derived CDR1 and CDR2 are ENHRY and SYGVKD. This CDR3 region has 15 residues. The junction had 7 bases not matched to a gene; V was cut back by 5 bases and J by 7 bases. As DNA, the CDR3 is TGTGCCATCAGTCTCATGACAGGGGAAAATTCACCCCTCCACTTT. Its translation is CAISLMTGENSPLHF.

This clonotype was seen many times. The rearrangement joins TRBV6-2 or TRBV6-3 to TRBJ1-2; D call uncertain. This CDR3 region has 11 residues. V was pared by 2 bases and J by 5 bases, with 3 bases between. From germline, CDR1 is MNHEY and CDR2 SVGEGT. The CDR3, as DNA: TGTGCCAGCAGTTACGGGTATGGCTACACCTTC. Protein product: CASSYGYGYTF.

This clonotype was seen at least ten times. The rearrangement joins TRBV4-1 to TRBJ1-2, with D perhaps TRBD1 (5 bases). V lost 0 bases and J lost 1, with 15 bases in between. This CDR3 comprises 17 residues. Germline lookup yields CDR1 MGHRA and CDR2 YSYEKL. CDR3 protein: CASSQEGLGEYNYGYTF. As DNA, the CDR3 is TGCGCCAGCAGCCAAGAGGGGTTAGGGGAGTATAACTATGGCTACACCTTC.

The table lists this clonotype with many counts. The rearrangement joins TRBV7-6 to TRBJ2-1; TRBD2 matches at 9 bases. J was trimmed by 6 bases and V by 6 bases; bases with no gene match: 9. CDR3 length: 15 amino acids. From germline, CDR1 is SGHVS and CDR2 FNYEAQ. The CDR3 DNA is TGTGCCAGCAGACGGACTAGCGCGGCAGGCAATGAGCAGTTCTTC. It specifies CASRRTSAAGNEQFF.